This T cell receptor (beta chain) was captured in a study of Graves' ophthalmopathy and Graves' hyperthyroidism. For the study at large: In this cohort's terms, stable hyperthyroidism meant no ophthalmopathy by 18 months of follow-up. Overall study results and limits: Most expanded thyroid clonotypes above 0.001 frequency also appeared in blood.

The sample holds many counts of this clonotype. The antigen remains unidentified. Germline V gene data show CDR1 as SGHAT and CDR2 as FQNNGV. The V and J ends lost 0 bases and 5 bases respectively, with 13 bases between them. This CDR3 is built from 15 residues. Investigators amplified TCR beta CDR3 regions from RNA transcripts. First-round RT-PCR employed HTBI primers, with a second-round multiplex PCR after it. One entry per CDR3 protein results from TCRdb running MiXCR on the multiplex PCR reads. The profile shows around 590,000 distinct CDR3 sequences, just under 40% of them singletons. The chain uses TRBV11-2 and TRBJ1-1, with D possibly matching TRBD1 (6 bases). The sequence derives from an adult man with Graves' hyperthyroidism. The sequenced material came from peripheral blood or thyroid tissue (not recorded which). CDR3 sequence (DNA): TGTGCCAGCAGCTTAGATCGGGGGGCTTGGACTGAAGCTTTCTTT. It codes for CASSLDRGAWTEAFF.